The clone carrying this T cell receptor beta chain was observed once. Seattle cases were enrolled at active infection and followed longitudinally. The data belong to a study of blood T cell repertoires in COVID-19. Study summary: COVID-19 samples, acute and convalescent, were from the United States, Italy and Spain. T cells, B-cell-depleted T cells, or PBMCs provided the cDNA or gDNA that served as material.

Trimming took 6 bases from V and 9 from J; bases not matched to a gene: 8. This CDR3 contains 13 residues. Study processing details: Amplifying reference gene primers gave estimates of nucleated cell counts. Clones were read by immunoSEQ multiplex PCR, and TCRdb kept only the in-frame ones, dropping some. V and J calls and clone size are given by that table; D and trimming were obtained from the DNA. Of about 220,000 clones listed, approximately 85% were seen once; the top ten hold roughly 2.2%. V and J are TRBV12-3 or TRBV12-4 and TRBJ2-7, with 10 bases identical to TRBD1. This clonotype was sampled from a woman between 65 and 79 years old with COVID-19, enrolled during active disease. Material: peripheral blood. The CDR3 spells CASRRTGGGWQYF. The CDR3 DNA is TGTGCCAGCAGACGGACAGGGGGGGGCTGGCAGTACTTC.